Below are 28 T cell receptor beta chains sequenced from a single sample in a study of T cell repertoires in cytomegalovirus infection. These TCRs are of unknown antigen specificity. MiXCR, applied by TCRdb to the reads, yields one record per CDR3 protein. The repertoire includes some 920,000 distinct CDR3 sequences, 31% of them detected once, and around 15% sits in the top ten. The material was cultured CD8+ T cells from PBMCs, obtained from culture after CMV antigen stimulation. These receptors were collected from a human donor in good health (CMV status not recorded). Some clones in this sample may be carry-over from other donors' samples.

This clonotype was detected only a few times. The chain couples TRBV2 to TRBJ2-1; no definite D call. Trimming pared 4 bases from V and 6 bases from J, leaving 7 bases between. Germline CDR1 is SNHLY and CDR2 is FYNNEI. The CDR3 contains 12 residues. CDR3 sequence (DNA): TGTGCCAGCAGTGGCAGATTCAATGAGCAGTTCTTC. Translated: CASSGRFNEQFF.

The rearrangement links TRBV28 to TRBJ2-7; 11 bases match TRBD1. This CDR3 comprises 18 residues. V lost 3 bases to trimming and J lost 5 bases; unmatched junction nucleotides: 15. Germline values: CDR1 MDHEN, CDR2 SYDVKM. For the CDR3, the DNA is TGTGCCAGCAGTTTTGCCGTAATCAGGACAGGGGGCTGGGACGAGCAGTACGTC. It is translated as CASSFAVIRTGGWDEQYV.

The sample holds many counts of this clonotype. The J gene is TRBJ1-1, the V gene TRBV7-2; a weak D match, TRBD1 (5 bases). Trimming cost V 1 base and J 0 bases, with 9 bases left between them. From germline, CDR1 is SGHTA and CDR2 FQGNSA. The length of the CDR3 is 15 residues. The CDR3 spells CASSLEGRVNTEAFF. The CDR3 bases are TGTGCCAGCAGCTTAGAGGGCAGGGTGAACACTGAAGCTTTCTTT.

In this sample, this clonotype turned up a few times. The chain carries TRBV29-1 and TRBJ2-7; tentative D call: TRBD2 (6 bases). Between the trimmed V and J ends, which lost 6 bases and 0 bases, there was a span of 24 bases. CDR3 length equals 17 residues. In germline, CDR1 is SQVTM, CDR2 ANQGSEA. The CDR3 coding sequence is TGCAGCGTCGGGGGACTGACGGAAGTGGGATTCTCCTACGAGCAGTACTTC. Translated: CSVGGLTEVGFSYEQYF.

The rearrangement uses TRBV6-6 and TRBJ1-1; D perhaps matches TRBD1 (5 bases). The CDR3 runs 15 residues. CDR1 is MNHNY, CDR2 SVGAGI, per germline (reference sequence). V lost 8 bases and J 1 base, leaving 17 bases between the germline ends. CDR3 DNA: TGTGCCAGCCACGAGGCCCAGGGATCGAACACTGAAGCTTTCTTT. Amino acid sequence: CASHEAQGSNTEAFF.

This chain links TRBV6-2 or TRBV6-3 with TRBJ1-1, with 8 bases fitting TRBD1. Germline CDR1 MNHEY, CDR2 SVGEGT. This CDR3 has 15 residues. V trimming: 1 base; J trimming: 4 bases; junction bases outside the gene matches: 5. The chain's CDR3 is CASSYWGQVVTEAFF. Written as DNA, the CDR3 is TGTGCCAGCAGTTACTGGGGACAGGTGGTCACTGAAGCTTTCTTT.

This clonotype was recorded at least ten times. The chain's CDR3 is CASSSRNEQYV. The CDR3 DNA is TGTGCCAGCAGTTCCCGGAACGAGCAGTACGTC. V is TRBV6-5 and J is TRBJ2-7; D is unresolved. The V end lost 4 bases, the J end lost 5 bases, and 6 bases lay between the germline ends. The germline gives CDR1 MNHEY, CDR2 SVGAGI. This CDR3 comprises 11 residues.

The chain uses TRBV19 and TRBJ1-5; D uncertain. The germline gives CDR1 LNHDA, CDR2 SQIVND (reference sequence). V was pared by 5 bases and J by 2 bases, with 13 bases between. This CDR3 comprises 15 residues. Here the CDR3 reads CASSFGNQGNQPQHF. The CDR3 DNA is TGTGCCAGTAGTTTCGGAAACCAGGGCAATCAGCCCCAGCATTTT.

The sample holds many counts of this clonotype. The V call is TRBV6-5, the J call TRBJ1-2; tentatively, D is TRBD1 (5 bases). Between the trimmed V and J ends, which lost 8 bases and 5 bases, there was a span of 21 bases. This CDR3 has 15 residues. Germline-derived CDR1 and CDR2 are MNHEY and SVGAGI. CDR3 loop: CASWGQVEGTYGYTF. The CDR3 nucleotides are TGTGCCAGCTGGGGCCAAGTGGAAGGAACATATGGCTACACCTTC.

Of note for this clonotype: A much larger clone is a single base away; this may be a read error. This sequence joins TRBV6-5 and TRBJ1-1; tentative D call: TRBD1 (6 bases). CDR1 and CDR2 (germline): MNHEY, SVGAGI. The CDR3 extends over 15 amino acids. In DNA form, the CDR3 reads TGTGCCAACAGTTACTCGCTGGGGGCGAAGACTGAAGCTTTCTTT. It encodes CANSYSLGAKTEAFF.

As DNA, the CDR3 is TGTGCCAGCAGCCCCCAACTCCGGCCTAAAGCTTTCTTT. This sequence encodes CASSPQLRPKAFF. V gene TRBV7-9 combines with J gene TRBJ1-1; D is undetermined. This CDR3 comprises 13 residues. V was clipped by 5 bases and J by 9 bases, with 16 bases between them. From germline, CDR1 is SEHNR and CDR2 FQNEAQ (reference sequence). Complete variable domain (other parts from reference TRBV7-9 and TRBJ1-1): DTGVSQNPRHKITKRGQNVTFRCDPISEHNRLYWYRQTLGQGPEFLTYFQNEAQLEKSRLLSDRFSAERPKGSFSTLEIQRTEQGDSAMYLCASSPQLRPKAFFGQGTRLTVV.

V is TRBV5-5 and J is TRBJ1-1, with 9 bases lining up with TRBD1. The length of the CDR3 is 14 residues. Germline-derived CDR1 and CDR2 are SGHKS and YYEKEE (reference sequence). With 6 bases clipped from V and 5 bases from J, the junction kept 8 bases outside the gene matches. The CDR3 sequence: CASTPWTGVTEAFF. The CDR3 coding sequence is TGTGCCAGCACCCCTTGGACAGGGGTGACTGAAGCTTTCTTT.

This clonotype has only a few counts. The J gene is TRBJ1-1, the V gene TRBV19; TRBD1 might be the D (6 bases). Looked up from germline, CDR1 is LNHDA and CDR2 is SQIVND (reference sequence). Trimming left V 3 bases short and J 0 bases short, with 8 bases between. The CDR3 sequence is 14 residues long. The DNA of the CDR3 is TGTGCCAGTAGTATTTGGGACATGAACACTGAAGCTTTCTTT. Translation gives CASSIWDMNTEAFF.

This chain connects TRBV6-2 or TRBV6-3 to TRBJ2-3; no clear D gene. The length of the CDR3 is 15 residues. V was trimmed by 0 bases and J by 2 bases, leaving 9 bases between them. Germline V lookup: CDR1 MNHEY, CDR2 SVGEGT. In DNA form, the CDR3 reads TGTGCCAGCAGTTACTCGAGGTCTACCACAGATACGCAGTATTTT. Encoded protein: CASSYSRSTTDTQYF.

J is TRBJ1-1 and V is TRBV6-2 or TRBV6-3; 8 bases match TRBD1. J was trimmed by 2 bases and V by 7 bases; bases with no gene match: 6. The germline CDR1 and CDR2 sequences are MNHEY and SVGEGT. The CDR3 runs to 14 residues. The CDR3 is CASNDRGGNTEAFF. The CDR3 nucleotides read TGTGCCAGCAACGACAGGGGAGGCAACACTGAAGCTTTCTTT.

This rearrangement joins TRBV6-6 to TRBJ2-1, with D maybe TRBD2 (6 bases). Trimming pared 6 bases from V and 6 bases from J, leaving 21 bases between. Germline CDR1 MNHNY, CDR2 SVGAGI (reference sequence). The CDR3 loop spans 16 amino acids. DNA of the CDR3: TGTGCCAGCAGCCCCGTTGGAGGGGCTGGAGGCAATGAGCAGTTCTTC. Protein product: CASSPVGGAGGNEQFF.

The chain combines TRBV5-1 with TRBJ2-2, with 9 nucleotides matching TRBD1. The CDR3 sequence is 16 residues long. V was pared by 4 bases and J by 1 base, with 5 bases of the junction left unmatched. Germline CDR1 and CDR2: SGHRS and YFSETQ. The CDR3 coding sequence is TGCGCCAGCAGCCCCGGGACAGGGAGGAACACCGGGGAGCTGTTTTTT. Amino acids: CASSPGTGRNTGELFF.

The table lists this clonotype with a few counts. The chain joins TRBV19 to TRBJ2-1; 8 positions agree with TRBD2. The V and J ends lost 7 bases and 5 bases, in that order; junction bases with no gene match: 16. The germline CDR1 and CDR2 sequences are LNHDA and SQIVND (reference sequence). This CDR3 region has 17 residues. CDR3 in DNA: TGTGCCAGTAACCACCAAGTAGTAGCGGGGTGGAACAATGAGCAGTTCTTC. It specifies CASNHQVVAGWNNEQFF.

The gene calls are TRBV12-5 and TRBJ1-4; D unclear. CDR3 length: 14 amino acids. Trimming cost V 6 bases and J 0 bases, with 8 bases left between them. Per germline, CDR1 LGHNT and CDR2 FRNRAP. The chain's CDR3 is CASGPRPTNEKLFF. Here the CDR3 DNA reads TGTGCTAGTGGCCCCCGGCCAACTAATGAAAAACTGTTTTTT.

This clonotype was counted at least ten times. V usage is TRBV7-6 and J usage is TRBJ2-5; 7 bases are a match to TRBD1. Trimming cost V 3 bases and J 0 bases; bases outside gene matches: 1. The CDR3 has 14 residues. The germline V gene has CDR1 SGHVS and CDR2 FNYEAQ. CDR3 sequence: CASSFRGNQETQYF. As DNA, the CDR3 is TGTGCCAGCAGCTTCAGGGGGAACCAAGAGACCCAGTACTTC.

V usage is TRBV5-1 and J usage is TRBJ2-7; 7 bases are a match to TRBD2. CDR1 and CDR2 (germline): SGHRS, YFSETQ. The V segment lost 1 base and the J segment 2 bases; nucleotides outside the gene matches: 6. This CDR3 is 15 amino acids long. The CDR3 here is CASSLTAGETYEQYV. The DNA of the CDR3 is TGCGCCAGCAGCTTGACGGCGGGGGAGACCTACGAGCAGTACGTC.

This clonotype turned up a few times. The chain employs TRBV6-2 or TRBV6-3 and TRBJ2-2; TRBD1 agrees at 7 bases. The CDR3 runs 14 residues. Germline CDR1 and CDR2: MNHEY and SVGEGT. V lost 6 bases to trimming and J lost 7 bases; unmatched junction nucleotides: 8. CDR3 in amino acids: CASRHRGAGGELFF. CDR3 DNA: TGTGCCAGCAGACACAGGGGAGCTGGCGGGGAGCTGTTTTTT.

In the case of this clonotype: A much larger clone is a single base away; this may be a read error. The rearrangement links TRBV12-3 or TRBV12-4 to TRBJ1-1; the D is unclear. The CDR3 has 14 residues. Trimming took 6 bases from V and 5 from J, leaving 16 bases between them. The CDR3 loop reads CASRHSQRRTEAFF. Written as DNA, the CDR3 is TGTGCCAGCAGGCACTCACAGAGAAGGACTGAAGCTTTCTTT.

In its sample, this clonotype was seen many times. The CDR3 loop reads CASTYLGQGQDTQYF. The CDR3 bases are TGTGCCAGCACCTACCTGGGGCAGGGGCAAGATACGCAGTATTTT. The J gene is TRBJ2-3, the V gene TRBV7-8; D may be TRBD1 (6 bases). V was trimmed by 7 bases and J by 5 bases, leaving 19 bases between them. The CDR3 spans 15 residues. Per germline, CDR1 SGHVS and CDR2 FQNEAQ.

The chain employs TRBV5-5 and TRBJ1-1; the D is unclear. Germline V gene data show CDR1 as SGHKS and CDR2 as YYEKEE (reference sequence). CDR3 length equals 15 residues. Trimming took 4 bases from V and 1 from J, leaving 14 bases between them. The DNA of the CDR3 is TGTGCCAGCAGCCCCTTTAGGCGGGAGAACACTGAAGCTTTCTTT. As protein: CASSPFRRENTEAFF. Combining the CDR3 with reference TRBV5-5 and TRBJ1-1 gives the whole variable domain DAGVTQSPTHLIKTRGQQVTLRCSPISGHKSVSWYQQVLGQGPQFIFQYYEKEERGRGNFPDRFSARQFPNYSSELNVNALLLGDSALYLCASSPFRRENTEAFFGQGTRLTVV.

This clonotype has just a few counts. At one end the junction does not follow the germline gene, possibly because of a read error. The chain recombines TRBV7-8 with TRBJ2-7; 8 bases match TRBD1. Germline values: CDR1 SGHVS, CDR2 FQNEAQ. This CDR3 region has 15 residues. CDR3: CASSLGTGSSYEQYF. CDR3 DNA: TGTGCCAGCAGTTTAGGGACAGGAAGCTCCTACGAGCAGTACTTC.

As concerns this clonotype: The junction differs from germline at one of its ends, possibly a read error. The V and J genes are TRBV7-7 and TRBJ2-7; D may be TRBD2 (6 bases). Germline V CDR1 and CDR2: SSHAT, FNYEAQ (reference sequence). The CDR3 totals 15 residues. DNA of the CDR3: TGTGCTAGCAGCTTATACCCGGGGGTATCCTACGAGCAGTACTTC. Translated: CASSLYPGVSYEQYF. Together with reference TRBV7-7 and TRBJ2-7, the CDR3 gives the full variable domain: GAGVSQSPRYKVTKRGQDVTLRCDPISSHATLYWYQQALGQGPEFLTYFNYEAQPDKSGLPSDRFSAERPEGSISTLTIQRTEQRDSAMYRCASSLYPGVSYEQYFGPGTRLTVT.

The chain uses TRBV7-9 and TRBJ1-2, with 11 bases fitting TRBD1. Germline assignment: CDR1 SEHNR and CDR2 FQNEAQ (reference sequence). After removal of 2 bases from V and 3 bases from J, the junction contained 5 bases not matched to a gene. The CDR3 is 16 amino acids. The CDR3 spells CASSLRTGGADYGYTF. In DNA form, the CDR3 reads TGTGCCAGCAGCTTAAGGACAGGGGGCGCGGACTATGGCTACACCTTC. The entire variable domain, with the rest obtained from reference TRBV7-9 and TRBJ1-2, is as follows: DTGVSQNPRHKITKRGQNVTFRCDPISEHNRLYWYRQTLGQGPEFLTYFQNEAQLEKSRLLSDRFSAERPKGSFSTLEIQRTEQGDSAMYLCASSLRTGGADYGYTFGSGTRLTVV.